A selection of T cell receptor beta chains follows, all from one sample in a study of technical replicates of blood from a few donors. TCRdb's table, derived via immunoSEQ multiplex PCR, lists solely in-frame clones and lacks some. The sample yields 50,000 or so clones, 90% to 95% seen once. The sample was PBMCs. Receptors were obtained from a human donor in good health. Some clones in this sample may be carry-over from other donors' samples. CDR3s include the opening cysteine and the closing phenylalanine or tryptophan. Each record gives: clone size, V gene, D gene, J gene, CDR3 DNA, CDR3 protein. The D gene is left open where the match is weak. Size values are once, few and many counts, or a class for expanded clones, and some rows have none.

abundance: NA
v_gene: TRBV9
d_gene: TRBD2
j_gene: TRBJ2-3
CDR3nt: TGTGCCAGCAGCGAGATGGGACTAGTGGCAGATACGCAGTATTTT
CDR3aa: CASSEMGLVADTQYF

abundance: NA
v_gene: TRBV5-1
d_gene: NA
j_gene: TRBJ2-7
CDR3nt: TGCGCCAGCAGCTTGCGGTCTAGAGATGTTACAGGGTATGAGCAGTACTTC
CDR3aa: CASSLRSRDVTGYEQYF

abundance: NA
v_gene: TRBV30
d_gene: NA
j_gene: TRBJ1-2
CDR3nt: TGTGCCTGGAGTCCTAACGACTATGGCTACACCTTC
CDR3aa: CAWSPNDYGYTF

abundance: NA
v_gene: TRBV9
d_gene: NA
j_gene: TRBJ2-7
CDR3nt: TGTGCCAGCAGCGTAGAGCAAGCACCTAGTTCCTACGAGCAGTACTTC
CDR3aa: CASSVEQAPSSYEQYF

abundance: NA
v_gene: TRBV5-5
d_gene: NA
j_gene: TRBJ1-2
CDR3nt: TGTGCCAGCAGCTTGACTACGGTCCCCAGCTATGGCTACACCTTC
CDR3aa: CASSLTTVPSYGYTF

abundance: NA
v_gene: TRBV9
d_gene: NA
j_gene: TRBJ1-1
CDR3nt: TGTGCCAGCAGCCCCCTGGAGGGCTCTGAAGCTTTCTTT
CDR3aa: CASSPLEGSEAFF

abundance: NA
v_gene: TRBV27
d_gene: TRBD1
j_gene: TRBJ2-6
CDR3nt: TGTGCCAGCAGTGCGACCGGGACAGTGTTAATCTCTGGGGCCAACGTCCTGACTTTC
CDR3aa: CASSATGTVLISGANVLTF

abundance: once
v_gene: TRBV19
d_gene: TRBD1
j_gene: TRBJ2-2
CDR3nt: TGTGCCAGTAGTGGCCGGGACAGGTACACCGGGGAGCTGTTTTTT
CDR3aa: CASSGRDRYTGELFF

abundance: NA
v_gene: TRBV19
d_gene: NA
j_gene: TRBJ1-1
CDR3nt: TGTGCCAGTAGCTTTCGACGGGGGAACACTGAAGCTTTCTTT
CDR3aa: CASSFRRGNTEAFF

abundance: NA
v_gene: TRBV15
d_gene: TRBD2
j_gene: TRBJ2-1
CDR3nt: TGTGCCACCAGCAGAGTAGGTAGCGGGAGGGGGAATGAGCAGTTCTTC
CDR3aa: CATSRVGSGRGNEQFF

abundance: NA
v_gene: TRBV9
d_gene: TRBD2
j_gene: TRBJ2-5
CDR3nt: TGTGCCAGCAGCGTAGTATCGGCGGGAGGACAAGAGACCCAGTACTTC
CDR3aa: CASSVVSAGGQETQYF

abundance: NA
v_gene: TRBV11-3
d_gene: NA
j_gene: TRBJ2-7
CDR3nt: TGTGCCAGCAGCGCTTCAGGATCCTACGAGCAGTACTTC
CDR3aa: CASSASGSYEQYF

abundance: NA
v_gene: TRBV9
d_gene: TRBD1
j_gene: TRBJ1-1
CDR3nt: TGTGCCAGCAGCGCCTTTCCTCAGGGGGCGCGAACTGAAGCTTTCTTT
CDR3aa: CASSAFPQGARTEAFF

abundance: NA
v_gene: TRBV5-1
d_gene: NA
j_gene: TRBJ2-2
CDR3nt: TGCGCCAGCAGCTTCGGTCTGTCCGGGGAGCTGTTTTTT
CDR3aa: CASSFGLSGELFF

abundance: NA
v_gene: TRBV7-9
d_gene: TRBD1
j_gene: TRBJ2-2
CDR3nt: TGTGCCAGCAGCTTAGGGGACAGGGACACCGGGGAGCTGTTTTTT
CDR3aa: CASSLGDRDTGELFF

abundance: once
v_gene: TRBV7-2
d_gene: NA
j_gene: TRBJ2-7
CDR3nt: TGTGCCAGCAGCTCCTCTTTCTACGAGCAGTACTTC
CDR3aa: CASSSSFYEQYF

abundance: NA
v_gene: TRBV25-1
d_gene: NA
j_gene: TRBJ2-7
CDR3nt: TGTGCCAGCAGTGAATGGCAGGCAGGTAACAACGAGCAGTACTTC
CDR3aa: CASSEWQAGNNEQYF

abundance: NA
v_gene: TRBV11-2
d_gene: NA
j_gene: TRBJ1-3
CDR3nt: TGTGCCAGCAGCCGGGAGGGGTACACCATATATTTT
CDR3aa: CASSREGYTIYF

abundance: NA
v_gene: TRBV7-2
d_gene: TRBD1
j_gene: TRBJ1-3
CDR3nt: TGTGCCAGCAGCTTTGGACAGGGGGCTTCTGGAAACACCATATATTTT
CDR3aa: CASSFGQGASGNTIYF

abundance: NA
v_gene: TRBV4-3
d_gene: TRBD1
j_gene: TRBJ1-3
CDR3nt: TGCGCCAGCAGCCAAGAAGGGGACAGGGGTGGAAACACCATATATTTT
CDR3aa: CASSQEGDRGGNTIYF

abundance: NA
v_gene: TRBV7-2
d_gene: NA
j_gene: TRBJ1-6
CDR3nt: TGTGCCAGCAGCCTCGTAAGGGGTGATTCACCCCTCCACTTT
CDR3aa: CASSLVRGDSPLHF

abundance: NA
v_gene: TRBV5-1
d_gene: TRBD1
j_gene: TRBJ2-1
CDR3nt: TGCGCCAGCAGCTTAGACCCGGGACAGGCCTTCTACAATGAGCAGTTCTTC
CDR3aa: CASSLDPGQAFYNEQFF

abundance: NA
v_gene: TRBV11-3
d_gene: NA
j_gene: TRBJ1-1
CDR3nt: TGTGCCAGCAGCCCCAGATCTGGGGCCACTGAAGCTTTCTTT
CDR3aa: CASSPRSGATEAFF

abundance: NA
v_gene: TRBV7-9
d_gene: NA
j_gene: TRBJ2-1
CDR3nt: TGTGCCATCCTAACGTTGAGCAATGAGCAGTTCTTC
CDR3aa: CAILTLSNEQFF